This T cell receptor beta chain was captured by sequencing in a study of PD-1 blockade in classical Hodgkin lymphoma. Background on the study: Patients were administered nivolumab (3 mg/kg intravenously) every 2 weeks.

From germline, CDR1 is KGHSH and CDR2 LQKENI. V dropped 3 bases and J dropped 2 bases, with 5 bases sitting between them. The CDR3 contains 13 residues. Regarding this clone: Its antigen is still unknown.

Generated by immunoSEQ multiplex PCR, the TCRdb table keeps only in-frame clones and is missing some. Of under 100,000 clones listed, approximately 88% are singletons. All the patients suffered relapse after autologous stem cell transplantation, and brentuximab vedotin exposure differed. Findings and caveats of the study: A significant rise in TCR diversity was seen by C4D1 for CD4+ cells but not for CD8+ cells.

The V call is TRBV18, the J call TRBJ2-1; no definite D call. The source material was peripheral blood mononuclear cells (PBMCs), sampled at baseline. The TCR originated in a human donor with classical Hodgkin lymphoma. CDR3 region: CASSPMTYNEQFF. CDR3 bases: TGTGCCAGCTCACCCATGACCTACAATGAGCAGTTCTTC.